This T cell receptor beta chain was sequenced for a study of Ad26.COV2.S vaccination and SARS-CoV-2 variants (dated by TCRdb to 2020 to 2023). Background on the whole study: The specificity and breadth of SARS-CoV-2-reactive T cell receptors after Ad26.COV2.S vaccination were assessed by TCRbeta repertoire sequencing. A total of around 32 samples were included in the TCR-sequenced set, comprising 19 Ad26.COV2.S vaccine recipients, 5 placebo recipients and 8 SARS-CoV-2 convalescent individuals. General findings and caveats noted by the study authors: Spike-specific TCR breadth was higher in Ad26.COV2.S recipients than in placebo recipients (P = 0.0014). Comparable non-spike TCR breadth was observed between vaccine and placebo recipients, consistent with only spike being contained in the vaccine. After vaccination, spike-specific CD8+ and CD4+ T cell responses were reported to show substantial breadth. According to the authors, total T cell responses may have been underestimated by the TCR breadth and depth analyses.

Interpreted using the paper, the time point label stands for: individuals recovered from natural SARS-CoV-2 infection. From its cysteine to its phenylalanine, the CDR3 spans 17 amino acids. Kept here is only the CDR3 DNA, which spans 51 bases and is read in frame from base 1. CDR1 and CDR2 were assigned from the germline V gene (reference sequence) as LGHDT and YNNKEL. V loses 4 bases, J loses 10 bases, and the germline ends lie 26 bases apart. Worth noting for this clone: The clone's antigen remains unknown. One base away there is no much larger clone; base qualities are not given.

The immunoSEQ Assay was the method used to sequence TCRbeta CDR3 regions. After extraction, genomic DNA underwent amplification by bias-controlled multiplex PCR, followed by high-throughput sequencing. The published analysis was carried out like this. To quantify the absolute abundance of every unique TCRbeta CDR3 region, sequences were collapsed and filtered. Usable DNA was measured by amplifying reference genes present in all nucleated cells, and TCRbeta template counts were normalized to that usable DNA to estimate T cell fraction. Repertoire TCRs were annotated as SARS-CoV-2-specific by exact matching of V gene, CDR3 amino acid sequence and J gene to a known reactive TCR set. MIRA supplied the reference SARS-CoV-2 TCR set, which was filtered for enrichment in COVID-19-positive ImmuneCODE repertoires so that public or cross-reactive TCRs were removed. Drawing on the MIRA antigens, annotated TCRs were analysed further at the level of specific ORF or position within ORF. Depth was the summed frequency of annotated unique rearrangements, while breadth was defined as annotated unique rearrangements over total unique productive rearrangements. Group comparisons of TCR breadth used two-sided Wilcoxon rank-sum tests. The table was pulled from immuneACCESS by TCRdb, which kept in-frame rearrangements only. Such tables lose some clones; where checked, under half of the loss comes from unresolved V genes, and the rest has no known cause. V and J calls and clone size are given by that table; D and trimming were obtained from the DNA. In this sample the table shows over 110,000 clones, 80% to 90% of which occur a single time. Approximately 5% of the sample goes to the ten largest clones.

The input for sequencing was peripheral blood, taken after recovery from COVID-19. The TCR originated in a human donor who had recovered from COVID-19. Here the chain combines TRBV3-1 (or the pseudogene TRBV3-2) and TRBJ2-1; TRBD1 is a weak D gene call, 6 bases matching. The CDR3 amino acid sequence is: CASSRDQTRLRGQEQFF. The bases are TGTGCCAGCAGCCGAGACCAAACCCGCTTACGAGGACAGGAGCAGTTCTTC.